The 27 T cell receptor beta chains reported below all come from one sample, sequenced in a study of identifying expanded T cells in peripheral blood. Method: immunoSEQ multiplex PCR; TCRdb's copy keeps in-frame clones and lacks some. The table has about 130,000 clones, 65% to 90% seen once. Sequenced: blood. Receptors were obtained from a person between 18 and 75 years old in good health.

The chain has TRBV4-3 and TRBJ1-4; D gene unclear. The CDR3 is 14 residues long. Germline CDR1 is LGHNA and CDR2 is YSLEER. V was clipped by 0 bases and J by 3 bases, with 5 bases between them. CDR3 protein: CASSQDGANEKLFF. The DNA of the CDR3 is TGCGCCAGCAGCCAAGACGGGGCTAATGAAAAACTGTTTTTT.

V is TRBV5-1 and J is TRBJ2-1; perhaps D is TRBD1 or TRBD2 (5 bases each). Trimming shortened V by 1 base and J by 4 bases, and 12 bases separated the two germline ends. Germline V gives CDR1 SGHRS, CDR2 YFSETQ. The CDR3 has 15 amino acids. The CDR3 bases are TGCGCCAGCAGCTTGATAGGGGAGTCATACAATGAGCAGTTCTTC. Translation: CASSLIGESYNEQFF.

This clone was picked up one time. The chain uses TRBV27 and TRBJ2-7, with D uncertain. The CDR3 length is 12 residues. V was clipped by 8 bases and J by 3 bases, with 11 bases between them. Germline V CDR1 and CDR2: MNHEY, SMNVEV (reference sequence). CDR3: CASRKTVYEQYF. The DNA for the CDR3 is TGTGCCAGCCGCAAGACCGTCTACGAGCAGTACTTC.

The rearrangement joins TRBV7-6 to TRBJ2-5; the D is unclear. Trimming shortened V by 3 bases and J by 4 bases, and 9 bases separated the two germline ends. CDR3 length equals 13 residues. Germline V gives CDR1 SGHVS, CDR2 FNYEAQ. The CDR3 region is CASSLGASETQYF. As DNA, the CDR3 is TGTGCCAGCAGCTTGGGCGCATCAGAGACCCAGTACTTC.

This chain connects TRBV27 to TRBJ2-2; D remains ambiguous. Germline V lookup: CDR1 MNHEY, CDR2 SMNVEV (reference sequence). This CDR3 comprises 14 residues. V was cut by 3 bases and J by 5 bases, with 10 bases left in between. CDR3 nucleotides: TGTGCCAGCAGTTTCTTCGTGGGTACCGGGGAGCTGTTTTTT. Its translation is CASSFFVGTGELFF.

The J gene is TRBJ1-1, the V gene TRBV6-5; a possible D gene is TRBD1 (6 bases). CDR3 length: 14 amino acids. Germline assignment: CDR1 MNHEY and CDR2 SVGAGI. With 6 bases removed from V and 1 base from J, the gap between germline ends came to 12 bases. This chain's CDR3 is CASRPTDRNTEAFF. CDR3 nucleotides: TGTGCCAGCAGACCTACGGACAGGAACACTGAAGCTTTCTTT.

The J gene is TRBJ1-1, the V gene TRBV19, with 9 bases that match TRBD1. Germline V gene data show CDR1 as LNHDA and CDR2 as SQIVND (reference sequence). The CDR3 runs to 14 residues. V was pared by 5 bases and J by 7 bases, with 8 bases of the junction left unmatched. The CDR3 nucleotides read TGTGCCAGTAGTTCGGACAGGGGAAATGGTGAAGCTTTCTTT. Its protein product is CASSSDRGNGEAFF.

This chain connects TRBV6-6 to TRBJ2-7; TRBD1 aligns across 10 bases. The CDR3 is 13 amino acids. Losses at the gene ends were 7 bases for V and 11 bases for J; bases not matched to a gene: 11. Per germline, CDR1 MNHNY and CDR2 SVGAGI (reference sequence). CDR3 protein: CASKPGQGTRKYF. CDR3 DNA sequence: TGTGCCAGCAAACCGGGACAGGGGACGCGGAAGTACTTC.

V usage is TRBV19 and J usage is TRBJ2-2, with a possible D match to TRBD2 (5 bases). V lost 5 bases and J lost 5, with 9 bases in between. Germline CDR1 and CDR2: LNHDA and SQIVND (reference sequence). This CDR3 region has 13 residues. The DNA of the CDR3 is TGTGCCAGTAGTCCGGACTGGACCGGGGAGCTGTTTTTT. Protein sequence: CASSPDWTGELFF.

This chain links TRBV11-2 with TRBJ2-7; no definite D call. Trimming took off 3 bases at V and 0 bases at J, with 6 bases between the two ends. From germline, CDR1 is SGHAT and CDR2 FQNNGV. The CDR3 is made up of 13 amino acids. Written as DNA, the CDR3 is TGTGCCAGCAGCTTGGCTAGCTCCTACGAGCAGTACTTC. Its protein is CASSLASSYEQYF.

V and J are TRBV6-5 and TRBJ1-1; D not resolved. Trimming took 2 bases from V and 6 from J, leaving 13 bases between them. The CDR3 is 14 residues long. Germline V lookup: CDR1 MNHEY, CDR2 SVGAGI. The CDR3 DNA follows: TGTGCCAGCAGTTACGAGTGGCCCACCCCTGAAGCTTTCTTT. Encoded protein: CASSYEWPTPEAFF.

The chain recombines TRBV12-5 with TRBJ2-3; 8 bases agree with TRBD2. The length of the CDR3 is 14 residues. The germline gives CDR1 LGHNT, CDR2 FRNRAP. V lost 6 bases and J lost 5; bases outside the gene matches: 7. The CDR3 DNA reads TGTGCTAGTGGCCTCGAGGGACTAGAAGATACGCAGTATTTT. It codes for CASGLEGLEDTQYF.

V usage is TRBV7-9 and J usage is TRBJ2-1; 9 bases map to TRBD1. Germline-derived CDR1 and CDR2 are SEHNR and FQNEAQ (reference sequence). V trimming: 6 bases; J trimming: 9 bases; junction bases outside the gene matches: 12. This CDR3 is built from 15 residues. CDR3 in DNA: TGTGCCAGCAGACAACGGGACAGGGTCTCCGGTGAGCAGTTCTTC. Its protein is CASRQRDRVSGEQFF.

As concerns this clone: The same CDR3 can be traced to other DNA sequences in this sample. This chain links TRBV5-1 with TRBJ2-7, with 12 bases fitting TRBD2. V dropped 4 bases and J dropped 4; count of bases not matched to a gene: 6. CDR1 and CDR2 from the germline V gene are SGHRS and YFSETQ. The CDR3 spans 15 residues. The DNA of the CDR3 is TGCGCCAGCAGCCTAAATCTAGCGGGGGGGTACGAGCAGTACTTC. Protein sequence: CASSLNLAGGYEQYF.

The CDR3: CASSLVYEQYF. The CDR3 bases are TGTGCCAGCAGCTTAGTTTACGAGCAGTACTTC. The chain joins TRBV7-8 to TRBJ2-7; the D is unclear. The germline V gene has CDR1 SGHVS and CDR2 FQNEAQ. The V end was cut by 1 base, the J end by 4 bases, with 2 bases between. The CDR3 is 11 amino acids.

V usage is TRBV6-1 and J usage is TRBJ1-5, with 7 nucleotides matching TRBD1. J was trimmed by 0 bases and V by 3 bases; bases with no gene match: 8. Germline lookup yields CDR1 MNHNS and CDR2 SASEGT. CDR3 length: 17 residues. CDR3 DNA sequence: TGTGCCAGCAGTGAGGGACAGCCAGTTTATAGCAATCAGCCCCAGCATTTT. It specifies CASSEGQPVYSNQPQHF.

V gene TRBV6-1 combines with J gene TRBJ2-7; D is possibly TRBD2 (5 bases). Trimming cost V 4 bases and J 5 bases, with 15 bases left between them. This CDR3 comprises 14 residues. Germline V gives CDR1 MNHNS, CDR2 SASEGT. As DNA, the CDR3 is TGTGCCAGCAGTGGGTCGGGAATGGTCCACGAGCAGTACTTC. Translated: CASSGSGMVHEQYF.

The count of this clone is one. The chain carries TRBV6-5 and TRBJ1-1; D uncertain. The CDR3 is made up of 13 amino acids. Germline CDR1 MNHEY, CDR2 SVGAGI. Between the trimmed V and J ends, which lost 7 bases and 4 bases, there was a span of 13 bases. CDR3 region: CASKRGSGTEAFF. CDR3 nucleotide sequence: TGTGCCAGCAAAAGAGGAAGTGGCACTGAAGCTTTCTTT.

The chain couples TRBV5-6 to TRBJ1-1, with 7 bases identical to TRBD1. Germline CDR1 SGHDT, CDR2 YYEEEE. CDR3 length equals 14 residues. Trimming at V came to 4 bases and at J to 10 bases, leaving 13 bases not matched to a gene. The CDR3 DNA follows: TGTGCCAGCAGCAAACCAGACAGGGTTGAGAGAGCTTTCTTT. This sequence encodes CASSKPDRVERAFF.

In DNA form, the CDR3 reads TGTGCCAGTAGTAACGGGGACGAGCAGTACTTC. Its protein is CASSNGDEQYF. The rearrangement uses TRBV19 and TRBJ2-7, with D possibly TRBD2 on 5 matching bases. Trimming took off 4 bases at V and 5 bases at J, with 6 bases between the two ends. The CDR3 loop spans 11 amino acids. CDR1 LNHDA and CDR2 SQIVND come from the germline V gene (reference sequence).

The chain links TRBV7-7 to TRBJ2-3; D is undetermined. Looked up from germline, CDR1 is SSHAT and CDR2 is FNYEAQ (reference sequence). The V end was cut by 0 bases, the J end by 5 bases, with 6 bases between. There are 13 residues in the CDR3. The CDR3 nucleotides are TGTGCCAGCAGCTTAGCGTCGGGAGATACGCAGTATTTT. Amino acid sequence: CASSLASGDTQYF. Based on the CDR3 plus reference TRBV7-7 and TRBJ2-3, the full variable domain is GAGVSQSPRYKVTKRGQDVTLRCDPISSHATLYWYQQALGQGPEFLTYFNYEAQPDKSGLPSDRFSAERPEGSISTLTIQRTEQRDSAMYRCASSLASGDTQYFGPGTRLTVL.

The chain employs TRBV5-8 and TRBJ2-7; TRBD2 matches at 12 bases. The CDR3 sequence is 16 residues long. V gave up 4 bases and J gave up 0 bases; unmatched junction bases: 5. Germline V CDR1 and CDR2: SGHTS, YDEGEE. CDR3 nucleotide sequence: TGTGCCAGCAGCCCGATGGGACTAGCGGGCTCCTACGAGCAGTACTTC. This translates into CASSPMGLAGSYEQYF.

V gene TRBV9 combines with J gene TRBJ1-2; D might be TRBD1 (5 bases). This CDR3 is 15 amino acids long. V was pared by 0 bases and J by 3 bases, with 12 bases between. Germline CDR1 and CDR2: SGDLS and YYNGEE. The CDR3 DNA is TGTGCCAGCAGCGTAGAAGGGGATTGGGACTATGGCTACACCTTC. Translated: CASSVEGDWDYGYTF.

This clone was seen once. The CDR3 coding sequence is TGTGCCAGCAGTTTAAGGCCCGAGCGGACCCAGTACTTC. Translating gives CASSLRPERTQYF. J is TRBJ2-5 and V is TRBV6-5, with D uncertain. The V gene's germline CDR1 is MNHEY and CDR2 SVGAGI. V gave up 4 bases and J gave up 7 bases, with 13 bases separating them. There are 13 residues in the CDR3.

This clone was detected a few times. The CDR3 DNA follows: TGTGCCAGTAGTAAGCAGGGGCGGGATGAGCAGTTCTTC. Protein product: CASSKQGRDEQFF. The chain has TRBV19 and TRBJ2-1; D perhaps matches TRBD1 (6 bases). The CDR3 sequence is 13 residues long. CDR1 is LNHDA and CDR2 is SQIVND in the germline V gene (reference sequence). Between the trimmed V and J ends, which lost 4 bases and 8 bases, there was a span of 12 bases.

V and J are TRBV18 and TRBJ1-4, with a tentative D call TRBD1 (5 bases). Between the trimmed V and J ends, which lost 1 base and 3 bases, there was a span of 9 bases. The germline CDR1 and CDR2 sequences are KGHSH and LQKENI. The CDR3 has 15 residues. CDR3 coding DNA: TGTGCCAGCTCACCACTAGGGGCGGCTAATGAAAAACTGTTTTTT. It encodes CASSPLGAANEKLFF. Filled out from reference TRBV18 and TRBJ1-4, the complete variable domain reads NAGVMQNPRHLVRRRGQEARLRCSPMKGHSHVYWYRQLPEEGLKFMVYLQKENIIDESGMPKERFSAEFPKEGPSILRIQQVVRGDSAAYFCASSPLGAANEKLFFGSGTQLSVL.

The chain recombines TRBV5-5 with TRBJ1-5; a possible D gene is TRBD1 (6 bases). The V end was cut by 8 bases, the J end by 7 bases, with 22 bases between. This CDR3 spans 15 amino acids. The germline CDR1 and CDR2 sequences are SGHKS and YYEKEE (reference sequence). The CDR3 region is CASQPTPTGEQPQHF. DNA of the CDR3: TGTGCCAGTCAGCCAACCCCGACAGGAGAACAGCCCCAGCATTTT.